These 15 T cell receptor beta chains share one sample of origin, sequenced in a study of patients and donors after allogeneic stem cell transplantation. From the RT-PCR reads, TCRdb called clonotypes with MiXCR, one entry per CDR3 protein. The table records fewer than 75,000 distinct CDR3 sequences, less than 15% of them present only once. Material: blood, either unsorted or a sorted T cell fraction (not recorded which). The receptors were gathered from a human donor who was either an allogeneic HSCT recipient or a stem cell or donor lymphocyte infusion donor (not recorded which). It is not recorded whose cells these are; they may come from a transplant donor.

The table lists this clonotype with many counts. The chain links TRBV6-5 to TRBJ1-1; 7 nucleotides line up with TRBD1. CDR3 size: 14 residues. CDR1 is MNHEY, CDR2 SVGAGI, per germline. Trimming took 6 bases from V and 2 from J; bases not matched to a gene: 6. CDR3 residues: CASSKGQSNTEAFF. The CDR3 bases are TGTGCCAGCAGCAAGGGACAGTCTAACACTGAAGCTTTCTTT.

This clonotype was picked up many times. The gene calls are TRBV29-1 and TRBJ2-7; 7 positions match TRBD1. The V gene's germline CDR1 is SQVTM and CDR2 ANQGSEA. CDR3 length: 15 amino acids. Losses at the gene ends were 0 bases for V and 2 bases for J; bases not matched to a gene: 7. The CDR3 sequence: CSVEEGETGTYEQYF. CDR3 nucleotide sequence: TGCAGCGTTGAAGAAGGTGAGACAGGGACCTACGAGCAGTACTTC.

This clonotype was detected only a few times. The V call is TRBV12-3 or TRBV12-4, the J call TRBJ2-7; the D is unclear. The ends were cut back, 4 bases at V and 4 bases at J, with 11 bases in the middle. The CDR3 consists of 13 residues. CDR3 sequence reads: CASSSYREYEQYF. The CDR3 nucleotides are TGTGCCAGCAGTTCTTACCGAGAATACGAGCAGTACTTC.

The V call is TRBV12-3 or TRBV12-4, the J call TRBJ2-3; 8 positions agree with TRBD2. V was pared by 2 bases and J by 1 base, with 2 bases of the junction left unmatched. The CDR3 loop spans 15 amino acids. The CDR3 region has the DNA TGTGCCAGCAGTTTATCAGCGGGAGGCACAGATACGCAGTATTTT. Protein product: CASSLSAGGTDTQYF.

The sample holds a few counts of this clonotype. CDR3 amino acids: CASSSPGLAGGGGLYF. The CDR3 DNA is TGTGCCAGCAGTTCTCCGGGACTAGCGGGAGGAGGAGGGCTGTATTTT. The rearrangement uses TRBV25-1 and TRBJ2-3, with 15 nucleotides matching TRBD2. CDR3 length: 16 amino acids. Germline CDR1 is MGHDK and CDR2 is SYGVNS. Trimming at V came to 5 bases and at J to 14 bases, leaving 14 bases not matched to a gene.

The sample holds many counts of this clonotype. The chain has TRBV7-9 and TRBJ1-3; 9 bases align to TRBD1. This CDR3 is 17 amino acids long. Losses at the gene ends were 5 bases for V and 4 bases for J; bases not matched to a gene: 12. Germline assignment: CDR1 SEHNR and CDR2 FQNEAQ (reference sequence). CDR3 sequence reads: CASSDLDSGTGGNTIYF. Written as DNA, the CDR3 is TGTGCCAGCAGCGATCTAGACTCCGGGACAGGGGGAAACACCATATATTTT.

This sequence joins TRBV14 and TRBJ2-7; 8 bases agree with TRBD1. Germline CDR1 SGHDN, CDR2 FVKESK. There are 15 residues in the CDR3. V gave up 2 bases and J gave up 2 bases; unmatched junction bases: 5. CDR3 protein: CASSQLQGGTYEQYF. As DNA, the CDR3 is TGTGCCAGCAGCCAATTACAGGGGGGAACCTACGAGCAGTACTTC.

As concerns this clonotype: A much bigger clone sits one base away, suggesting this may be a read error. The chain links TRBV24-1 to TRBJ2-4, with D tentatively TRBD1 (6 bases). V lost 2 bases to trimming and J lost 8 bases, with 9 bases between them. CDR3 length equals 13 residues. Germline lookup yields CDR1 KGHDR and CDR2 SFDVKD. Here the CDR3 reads CATSDSGADIQYF. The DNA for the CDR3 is TGTGCCACCAGTGATTCAGGGGCGGACATTCAGTACTTC.

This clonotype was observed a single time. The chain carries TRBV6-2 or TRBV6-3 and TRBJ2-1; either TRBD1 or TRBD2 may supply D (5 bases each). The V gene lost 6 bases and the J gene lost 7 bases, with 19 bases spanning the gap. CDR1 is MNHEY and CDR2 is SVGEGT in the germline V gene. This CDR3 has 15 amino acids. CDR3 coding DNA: TGTGCCAGCAGGGATGGGACGCCCCCCCCAAATGAGCAGTTCTTC. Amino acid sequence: CASRDGTPPPNEQFF.

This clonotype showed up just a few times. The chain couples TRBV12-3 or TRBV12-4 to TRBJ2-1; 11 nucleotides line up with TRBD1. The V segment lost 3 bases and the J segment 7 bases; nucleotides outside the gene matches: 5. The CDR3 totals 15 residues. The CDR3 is CASSFLGQGANEQFF. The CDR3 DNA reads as TGTGCCAGCAGTTTCTTAGGACAGGGGGCGAATGAGCAGTTCTTC.

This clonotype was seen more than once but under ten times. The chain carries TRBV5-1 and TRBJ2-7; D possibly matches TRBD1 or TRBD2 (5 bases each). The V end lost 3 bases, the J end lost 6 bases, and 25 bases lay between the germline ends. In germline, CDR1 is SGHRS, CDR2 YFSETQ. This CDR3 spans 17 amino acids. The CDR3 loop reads CASSSRYSGTLTVEQYF. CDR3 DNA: TGCGCCAGCAGCTCGAGATACTCCGGGACCTTAACCGTCGAGCAGTACTTC.

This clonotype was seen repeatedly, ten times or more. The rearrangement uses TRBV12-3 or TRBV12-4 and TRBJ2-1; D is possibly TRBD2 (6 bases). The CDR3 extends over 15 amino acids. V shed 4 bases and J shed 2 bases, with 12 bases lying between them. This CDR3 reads CASSSPGLAYNEQFF. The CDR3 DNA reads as TGTGCCAGCAGTTCGCCGGGACTCGCCTACAATGAGCAGTTCTTC.

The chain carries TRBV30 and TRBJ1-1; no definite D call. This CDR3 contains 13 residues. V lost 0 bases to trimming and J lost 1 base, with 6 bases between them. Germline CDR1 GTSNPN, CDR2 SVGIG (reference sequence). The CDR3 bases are TGTGCCTGGAGTGTATACCCGAACACTGAAGCTTTCTTT. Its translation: CAWSVYPNTEAFF.

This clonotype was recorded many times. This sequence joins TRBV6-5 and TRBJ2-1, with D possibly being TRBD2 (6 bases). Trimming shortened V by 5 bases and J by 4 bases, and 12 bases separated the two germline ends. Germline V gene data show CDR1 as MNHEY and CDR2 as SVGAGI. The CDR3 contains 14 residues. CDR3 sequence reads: CASSAGPQYNEQFF. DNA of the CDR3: TGTGCCAGCAGTGCGGGACCGCAATACAATGAGCAGTTCTTC.

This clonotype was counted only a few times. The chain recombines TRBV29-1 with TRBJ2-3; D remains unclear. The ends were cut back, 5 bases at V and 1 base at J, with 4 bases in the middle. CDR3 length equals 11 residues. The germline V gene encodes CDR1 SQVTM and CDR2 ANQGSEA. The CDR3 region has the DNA TGCAGCGTTTCTCGCACAGATACGCAGTATTTT. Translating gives CSVSRTDTQYF.